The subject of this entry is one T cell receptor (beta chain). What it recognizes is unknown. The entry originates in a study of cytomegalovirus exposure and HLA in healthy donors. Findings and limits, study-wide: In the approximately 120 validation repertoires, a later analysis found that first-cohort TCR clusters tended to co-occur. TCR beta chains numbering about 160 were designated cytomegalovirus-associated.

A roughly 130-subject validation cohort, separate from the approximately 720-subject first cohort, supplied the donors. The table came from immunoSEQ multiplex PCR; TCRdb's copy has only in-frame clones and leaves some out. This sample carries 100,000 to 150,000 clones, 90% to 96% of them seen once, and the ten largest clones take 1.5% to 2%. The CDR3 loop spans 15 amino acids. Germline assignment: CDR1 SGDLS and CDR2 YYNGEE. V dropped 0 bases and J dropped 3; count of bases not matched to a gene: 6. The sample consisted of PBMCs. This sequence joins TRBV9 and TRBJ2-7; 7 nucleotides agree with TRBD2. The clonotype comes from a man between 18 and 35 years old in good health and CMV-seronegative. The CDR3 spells CASSVVPSGFYEQYF. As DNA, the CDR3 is TGTGCCAGCAGCGTAGTGCCTAGCGGATTCTACGAGCAGTACTTC.